Below are 7 T cell receptor beta chains sequenced from a single sample in a study of blood T cells in healthy people across ages (dated by TCRdb to the mid-2010s). The library was prepared using 5' RACE. TCRdb shows the sequencer as Illumina HiSeq 2500. A second PCR of roughly 7 to 12 cycles was run with a J-beta primer mix and a sample-barcoded 5' primer. In-frame beta chains were kept once TCRdb had trimmed the public reads at Q25 with fastp and called clones with MiXCR. Rows matching on CDR3 protein sequence are summarized as one entry with the most common DNA and genes. Across this sample there are 1.5 million to 2 million distinct CDR3 sequences, with 49% seen only once. The ten largest clones represent less than 2.5% of the sample. The source material was blood. These receptors were taken from a woman aged 40 to 50 in good health.

The genes are TRBV7-8 and TRBJ1-2; perhaps TRBD1 as D (5 bases). The CDR3 has 13 amino acids. V dropped 4 bases and J dropped 13 bases, with 19 bases sitting between them. From germline, CDR1 is SGHVS and CDR2 FQNEAQ. The CDR3 here is CASSSLGQGVGTF. The CDR3 bases are TGTGCCAGCAGCTCTCTCGGCCAGGGTGTCGGCACCTTC.

On this clonotype itself: It may be a read error: a sequence one base away is much more abundant. The genes are TRBV4-1 and TRBJ2-5; 7 bases map to TRBD2. CDR1 MGHRA and CDR2 YSYEKL come from the germline V gene. The CDR3 loop spans 14 amino acids. V was pared by 1 base and J by 9 bases, with 8 bases of the junction left unmatched. CDR3 amino acids: CASSQGLPREAQYF. CDR3 in DNA: TGCGCCAGCAGCCAAGGTCTCCCCCGGGAGGCCCAGTACTTC.

The chain combines TRBV20-1 with TRBJ2-1; 9 nucleotides match TRBD2. The V and J ends lost 4 bases and 4 bases, in that order; junction bases with no gene match: 8. CDR3 size: 15 residues. Germline assignment: CDR1 DFQATT and CDR2 SNEGSKA (reference sequence). The CDR3 DNA reads as TGCAGTGCTACCTTGGCTAGCGGGGCTTACAATGAGCAGTTCTTC. It translates to CSATLASGAYNEQFF.

The chain links TRBV11-1 to TRBJ1-1, with D unclear. Trimming took off 0 bases at V and 5 bases at J, with 13 bases between the two ends. The CDR3 loop spans 15 amino acids. Germline CDR1 SGHAT, CDR2 FQDESV (reference sequence). CDR3 nucleotide sequence: TGTGCCAGCAGCTTAGCCCCCGGGCTGGGGACTGAAGCTTTCTTT. Translation gives CASSLAPGLGTEAFF.

The chain couples TRBV4-1 to TRBJ1-4, with 8 bases matching TRBD1. Unmatched junction bases numbered 4, after V lost 4 bases and J lost 0 bases. CDR3 length: 16 amino acids. Looked up from germline, CDR1 is MGHRA and CDR2 is YSYEKL. CDR3 in amino acids: CASSPGTGATNEKLFF. The CDR3 bases are TGCGCCAGCAGCCCGGGGACAGGTGCAACTAATGAAAAACTGTTTTTT.

The chain couples TRBV6-1 to TRBJ1-2; the D is unclear. This CDR3 comprises 15 residues. Germline CDR1 is MNHNS and CDR2 is SASEGT. Trimming left V 2 bases short and J 2 bases short, with 12 bases between. In DNA, the CDR3 is TGTGCCAGCAGTGAACCCCCTATGAGGAACTATGGCTACACCTTC. It yields the protein CASSEPPMRNYGYTF.

As concerns this clonotype: Sequence at one end of the junction differs from germline and may be a read error. V usage is TRBV20-1 and J usage is TRBJ2-1, with 8 bases matching TRBD1. CDR3 length equals 15 residues. CDR1 is DFQATT and CDR2 is SNEGSKA in the germline V gene (reference sequence). The DNA for the CDR3 is TGCAGTGCCGCGGCCCTTCAGGGGGCCCACAATAAGCAGTTCTTC. Its protein product is CSAAALQGAHNKQFF.